This T cell receptor beta chain was found in a study of shared clonotypes between healthy human individuals. Overall study results and limits: Naive subsets generally exceeded memory subsets in estimated richness. How much donors shared clonotypes was expected to be affected by sequencing depth. With several donors compared, about 5% of naive CD4 clonotypes were shared.

Germline CDR1 and CDR2: SGHKS and YYEKEE (reference sequence). There are 14 residues in the CDR3. The germline V and J ends were trimmed by 0 bases and 8 bases, with 14 bases remaining between them. Points on this clone: Antigen specificity is unknown.

The repertoire was sequenced with immunoSEQ multiplex PCR; TCRdb's copy has only in-frame clones and lacks some. This repertoire shows a few million clones, more than 85% found once; its top ten account for about 0.37%. The sample consisted of naive CD4+ T cells from PBMCs. The subset is: CD45RA+ positively selected. The receptor was derived from a man aged 18 to 30 in good health. Some clones in this sample may be carry-over from other donors' samples. The chain joins TRBV5-5 to TRBJ1-1; TRBD1 might be the D (5 bases). Here the CDR3 DNA reads TGTGCCAGCAGCTTGGAGCTCGGGGCGCCAGAAGCTTTCTTT. Translated: CASSLELGAPEAFF.